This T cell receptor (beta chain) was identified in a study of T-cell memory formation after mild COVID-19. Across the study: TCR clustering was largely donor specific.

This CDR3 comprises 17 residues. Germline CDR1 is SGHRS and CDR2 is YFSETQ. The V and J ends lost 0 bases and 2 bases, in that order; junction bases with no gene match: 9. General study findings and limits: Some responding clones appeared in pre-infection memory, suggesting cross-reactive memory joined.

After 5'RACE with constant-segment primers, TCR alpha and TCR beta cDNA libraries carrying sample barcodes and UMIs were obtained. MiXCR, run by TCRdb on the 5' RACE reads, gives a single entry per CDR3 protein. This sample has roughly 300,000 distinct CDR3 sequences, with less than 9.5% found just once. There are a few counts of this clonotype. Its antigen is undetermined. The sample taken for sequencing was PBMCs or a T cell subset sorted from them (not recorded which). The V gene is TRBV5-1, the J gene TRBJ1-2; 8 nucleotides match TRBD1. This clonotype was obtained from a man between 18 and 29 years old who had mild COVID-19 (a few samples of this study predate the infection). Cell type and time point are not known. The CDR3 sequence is CASSLEGQGPDNYGYTF. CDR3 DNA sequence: TGCGCCAGCAGCTTGGAAGGACAGGGCCCAGACAACTATGGCTACACCTTC.